The rows below give T cell receptor beta chains drawn from one sample of a study of shared clonotypes between healthy human individuals. TCRdb keeps only in-frame clones here, not all; method: immunoSEQ multiplex PCR. This table has around 610,000 clones, approximately 96% appearing once. Sequencing was performed on naive CD8+ T cells sorted from blood. The receptors here all came from a woman in her twenties or thirties in good health. The CDR3 runs from the conserved cysteine through the conserved F or W. The order of the fields is CDR3 DNA, CDR3 protein, J gene, clone size, D gene, V gene. A D gene is named only where the DNA matches it firmly. Size tells how often a clone was seen (once, few, many) or the class of an expanded clone, and some rows leave it out.

CDR3 DNA: TGTGCCAGCAGACCGACAGGGGTCTACGAGCAGTACTTC
CDR3 protein: CASRPTGVYEQYF
J gene: TRBJ2-7
clone size: -
D gene: TRBD1
V gene: TRBV28

CDR3 DNA: TGTGCCAGCAGCTTACCGACAGGACTACCAGGCTACGAGCAGTACTTC
CDR3 protein: CASSLPTGLPGYEQYF
J gene: TRBJ2-7
clone size: -
D gene: -
V gene: TRBV7-9

CDR3 DNA: TGCGCCAGCAGCCAGGGCCCTGGGCATTCACCCCTCCACTTT
CDR3 protein: CASSQGPGHSPLHF
J gene: TRBJ1-6
clone size: -
D gene: -
V gene: TRBV4-1

CDR3 DNA: TGTGCCAGCAGTTTACTCGGGACAGGGGGTGAAGCTTTCTTT
CDR3 protein: CASSLLGTGGEAFF
J gene: TRBJ1-1
clone size: -
D gene: TRBD1
V gene: TRBV28

CDR3 DNA: TGTGCCAGTAGTATTGGGACAGTGGCCTACGAGCAGTACTTC
CDR3 protein: CASSIGTVAYEQYF
J gene: TRBJ2-7
clone size: -
D gene: TRBD1
V gene: TRBV19

CDR3 DNA: TGTGCCAGCAGTCCCACCGGAGAAAGTGGGTACGAGCAGTACTTC
CDR3 protein: CASSPTGESGYEQYF
J gene: TRBJ2-7
clone size: once
D gene: -
V gene: TRBV13

CDR3 DNA: TGTGCCAGCAGTCGACAGGGGTATGGCTACACCTTC
CDR3 protein: CASSRQGYGYTF
J gene: TRBJ1-2
clone size: -
D gene: TRBD1
V gene: TRBV28

CDR3 DNA: TGTGCCAGCAGCTTAACGAACACTGAAGCTTTCTTT
CDR3 protein: CASSLTNTEAFF
J gene: TRBJ1-1
clone size: -
D gene: -
V gene: TRBV13

CDR3 DNA: TGCAGCGTTGAAGATCCCACTTGGCAGGGCAACTATGGCTACACCTTC
CDR3 protein: CSVEDPTWQGNYGYTF
J gene: TRBJ1-2
clone size: few
D gene: -
V gene: TRBV29-1

CDR3 DNA: TGTGCCAGTAGCCCCGGACAGGGAAGATTTACCGGGGAGCTGTTTTTT
CDR3 protein: CASSPGQGRFTGELFF
J gene: TRBJ2-2
clone size: -
D gene: TRBD1
V gene: TRBV19

CDR3 DNA: TGTGCCTGGATTGGGACTAGCGGTTCTGCTAGCACAGATACGCAGTATTTT
CDR3 protein: CAWIGTSGSASTDTQYF
J gene: TRBJ2-3
clone size: -
D gene: TRBD2
V gene: TRBV30

CDR3 DNA: TGCGCCAGCAGTCTCGAGTTTGGATCCGGGACTCCGGGGCCTGGGGCCAACGTCCTGACTTTC
CDR3 protein: CASSLEFGSGTPGPGANVLTF
J gene: TRBJ2-6
clone size: -
D gene: -
V gene: TRBV4-1

CDR3 DNA: TGCGCCAGCAGCCAACGACAGTTTGATCAGCCCCAGCATTTT
CDR3 protein: CASSQRQFDQPQHF
J gene: TRBJ1-5
clone size: -
D gene: -
V gene: TRBV4-1

CDR3 DNA: TGTGCCAGCAGTTTATTAGGGGGCCGAGCGGACAATGAGCAGTTCTTC
CDR3 protein: CASSLLGGRADNEQFF
J gene: TRBJ2-1
clone size: -
D gene: TRBD1
V gene: TRBV28

CDR3 DNA: TGTGCCATCAGTGAAGAGGACTCGTACCAAGAGACCCAGTACTTC
CDR3 protein: CAISEEDSYQETQYF
J gene: TRBJ2-5
clone size: -
D gene: -
V gene: TRBV10-3

CDR3 DNA: TGTGCCAGCATTGTAGGACTAGCACTACCTACGCAGTATTTT
CDR3 protein: CASIVGLALPTQYF
J gene: TRBJ2-3
clone size: -
D gene: TRBD2
V gene: TRBV2

CDR3 DNA: TGTGCCAGCAGCTTCAGCGGGAGCATCTACGAGCAGTACTTC
CDR3 protein: CASSFSGSIYEQYF
J gene: TRBJ2-7
clone size: -
D gene: TRBD2
V gene: TRBV13

CDR3 DNA: TGTGCCAGCAGCTCTTTTTCAGAGACGGACAAGAGATATGGCTACACCTTC
CDR3 protein: CASSSFSETDKRYGYTF
J gene: TRBJ1-2
clone size: -
D gene: -
V gene: TRBV28

CDR3 DNA: TGTGCCAGCCTAGCGGTTGTCACCGAGCAGTACTTC
CDR3 protein: CASLAVVTEQYF
J gene: TRBJ2-7
clone size: once
D gene: TRBD2
V gene: TRBV2

CDR3 DNA: TGTGCCATACAATGGACAGGGAAAATTTCAGGCTACACCTTC
CDR3 protein: CAIQWTGKISGYTF
J gene: TRBJ1-2
clone size: -
D gene: TRBD1
V gene: TRBV28

CDR3 DNA: TGTGCCAGCAGTGAGGGCGGGAGAGGGCGCACCGGGGAGCTGTTTTTT
CDR3 protein: CASSEGGRGRTGELFF
J gene: TRBJ2-2
clone size: -
D gene: TRBD2
V gene: TRBV2

CDR3 DNA: TGTGCCAGCAGTTTGCGGACGCGTAACACCGGGGAGCTGTTTTTT
CDR3 protein: CASSLRTRNTGELFF
J gene: TRBJ2-2
clone size: -
D gene: -
V gene: TRBV27

CDR3 DNA: TGCAGCGCCATGGCGGGGGATACCTACGAGCAGTACTTC
CDR3 protein: CSAMAGDTYEQYF
J gene: TRBJ2-7
clone size: -
D gene: TRBD2
V gene: TRBV29-1

CDR3 DNA: TGTGCGAGCCGAGGACAGGGTAGTTACGAGCAGTACTTC
CDR3 protein: CASRGQGSYEQYF
J gene: TRBJ2-7
clone size: -
D gene: TRBD1
V gene: TRBV9

CDR3 DNA: TGTGCCAGCACTAGCGGGAGCTACGAGCAGTACTTC
CDR3 protein: CASTSGSYEQYF
J gene: TRBJ2-7
clone size: -
D gene: TRBD2
V gene: TRBV7-8

CDR3 DNA: TGTGCCAGCAGCCCGGACCCGGGAGCGGGCGAGCAGTACTTC
CDR3 protein: CASSPDPGAGEQYF
J gene: TRBJ2-7
clone size: -
D gene: -
V gene: TRBV7-8

CDR3 DNA: TGTGCCAGTAGTATCCCGGCGCGCTACAATGAGCAGTTCTTC
CDR3 protein: CASSIPARYNEQFF
J gene: TRBJ2-1
clone size: -
D gene: -
V gene: TRBV19

CDR3 DNA: TGTGCCAGCAGCTTCCATAGCTTCCAAGAGACCCAGTACTTC
CDR3 protein: CASSFHSFQETQYF
J gene: TRBJ2-5
clone size: -
D gene: -
V gene: TRBV7-6